The text below deals with one TCR beta chain. Trimming cost V 4 bases and J 3 bases, with 12 bases left between them. CDR1 is LNHNV, CDR2 YYDKDF, per germline (reference sequence). The CDR3 has 14 residues. Authors' data handling: From reference gene primer amplification, estimates of nucleated cell counts were derived. Assay used: immunoSEQ multiplex PCR; TCRdb lists only in-frame clones, some missing. For V, J and clone size, that table is used; D and trimming come from the DNA. Of roughly 150,000 clones in the sample, over 80% are singletons; the top ten hold roughly 6.4%. The entry originates in a study of blood T cell repertoires in COVID-19. Study as a whole: PBMCs, B-cell-depleted T cells, or T cells were the source of the cDNA or gDNA that made up the material.

Cohort 3 donors counted as recovered after two negative PCRs, clearance, or resolved symptoms. This rearrangement joins TRBV15 to TRBJ2-5, with D perhaps TRBD1 (6 bases). This receptor was obtained from a woman in her thirties or forties who had recovered from COVID-19. What was sequenced was PBMCs or T cells enriched from blood (not recorded which). The CDR3 sequence: CATSKRTAKETQYF. The DNA of the CDR3 is TGTGCCACCAGCAAAAGGACAGCCAAAGAGACCCAGTACTTC.